Listed here are 2 T cell receptor beta chains from one sample, sequenced in a study of early stage breast cancer tumors (dated by TCRdb to about 2017). The library relied on the immunoSEQ multiplex PCR assay. Sourced from immuneACCESS, this table was stored by TCRdb with only in-frame sequences that have V and J called. A share of the clones is absent; for the studies checked, an unresolved V gene accounts for under half, and the remainder has no known explanation. The sample data list roughly 9,900 clones, and under 70% of these were observed just once. Jointly, the top ten make up approximately 10% of the sample. Source material: breast tumor tissue. These receptors were collected from a person in their sixties or seventies with breast cancer.

The genes are TRBV7-9 and TRBJ2-7; D gene ambiguous. This CDR3 region has 13 residues. Deletions cut 2 bases from V and 1 base from J, with 6 bases between. Germline assignment: CDR1 SEHNR and CDR2 FQNEAQ (reference sequence). The CDR3 sequence is CASSLRESYEQYF. For the CDR3, the DNA is TGTGCCAGCAGCTTAAGGGAATCCTACGAGCAGTACTTC.

This chain uses TRBV6-5 with TRBJ2-1, with D tentatively TRBD2 (6 bases). CDR3 size: 15 residues. Trimming took 5 bases from V and 5 from J, leaving 16 bases between them. Germline CDR1 and CDR2: MNHEY and SVGAGI. CDR3 DNA sequence: TGTGCCAGCAGTCTCGGGAGACACCCAAACAATGAGCAGTTCTTC. Translated: CASSLGRHPNNEQFF.